These T cell receptor beta chains were read from a single sample in a study of molecular identifiers for immune sequencing clone quantification. TCRdb recomputed calls from the PCR reads with MiXCR, one row per CDR3 protein. Of approximately 500,000 distinct CDR3 sequences listed, roughly a fifth are singletons. The sequencing input was naive CD8+ T cells from blood, with Jurkat cell RNA spiked in. The source is a human donor in good health. Some libraries in this study had Jurkat cell RNA spiked in. Each CDR3 is given with its conserved first and last residue. A D gene is named only where the DNA matches it firmly. Part of the rows lack a size; the others show once, few, many or a class for expanded clones.

>-|TRBV7-2|-|TRBJ1-1
CASSEHTEAFF
TGTGCCAGCAGCGAACACACTGAAGCTTTCTTT
>many|TRBV9|-|TRBJ1-5
CASRILDSYNQPQHF
TGTGCCAGCAGGATTCTTGACAGCTACAATCAGCCCCAGCATTTT
>many|TRBV20-1|-|TRBJ2-7
CSARDMGTLYEQYF
TGCAGTGCTAGAGATATGGGAACTCTTTACGAGCAGTACTTC
>-|TRBV4-3|-|TRBJ2-2
CASSQDLGARWSGELFF
TGCGCCAGCAGCCAAGATCTTGGGGCACGCTGGTCCGGGGAGCTGTTTTTT
>-|TRBV5-8|-|TRBJ2-3
CASSLTGRGGTDTQYF
TGTGCCAGCAGCTTGACTGGCAGGGGGGGGACAGATACGCAGTATTTT
>few|TRBV10-3|TRBD1|TRBJ1-5
CAISGTGGSQPQHF
TGTGCCATCAGCGGGACAGGGGGCAGTCAGCCCCAGCATTTT
>many|TRBV6-5|TRBD2|TRBJ2-1
CASSYSIAGGPNEQFF
TGTGCCAGCAGTTACTCGATTGCGGGAGGCCCCAATGAGCAGTTCTTC
>-|TRBV24-1|TRBD2|TRBJ2-1
CATSDLTSGSGGEQFF
TGTGCCACCAGTGATCTGACTAGCGGGAGTGGCGGTGAGCAGTTCTTC
>-|TRBV27|-|TRBJ2-3
CASTSVTLGGTADTQYF
TGTGCCAGCACCTCAGTGACGCTGGGGGGCACCGCAGATACGCAGTATTTT
>many|TRBV4-3|TRBD1|TRBJ2-7
CASSPRGLSGEQYF
TGCGCCAGCAGCCCCAGGGGGCTCTCCGGCGAGCAGTACTTC
>many|TRBV28|-|TRBJ1-1
CASSFSPQGMNTEAFF
TGTGCCAGCAGTTTTTCACCACAGGGAATGAACACTGAAGCTTTCTTT
>few|TRBV5-6|-|TRBJ1-4
CASSLGVDEKLFF
TGTGCCAGCAGCTTGGGGGTAGATGAAAAACTGTTTTTT
>few|TRBV5-1|-|TRBJ2-1
CASSLEAGSYNEQFF
TGCGCCAGCAGCTTGGAGGCGGGATCCTACAATGAGCAGTTCTTC
>many|TRBV2|-|TRBJ1-4
CASSDGKGGYEKLFF
TGTGCCAGCAGTGATGGGAAGGGAGGATATGAAAAACTGTTTTTT
>many|TRBV5-1|-|TRBJ2-5
CASSDDYQETQYF
TGCGCCAGCAGCGACGACTATCAAGAGACCCAGTACTTC
>-|TRBV19|-|TRBJ2-2
CASSIDPGSYESGELFF
TGTGCCAGTAGTATAGATCCGGGCAGCTACGAGTCCGGGGAGCTGTTTTTT
>-|TRBV19|-|TRBJ1-2
CASIEDGSFNYGYTF
TGTGCCAGTATCGAGGACGGATCTTTTAACTATGGCTACACCTTC
>-|TRBV28|TRBD2|TRBJ2-1
CASILALAGGHNEQFF
TGTGCCAGCATTTTAGCCTTAGCGGGAGGGCACAATGAGCAGTTCTTC
>-|TRBV6-1|-|TRBJ1-1
CASSDGRGWTEAFF
TGTGCCAGCAGTGACGGGCGGGGTTGGACTGAAGCTTTCTTT
>many|TRBV30|-|TRBJ1-3
CAWGGRSSGNTIYF
TGTGCCTGGGGCGGGCGATCCTCTGGAAACACCATATATTTT
>few|TRBV14|-|TRBJ2-7
CASSQMGNYEQYF
TGTGCCAGCAGCCAAATGGGGAATTACGAGCAGTACTTC
>many|TRBV7-2|TRBD2|TRBJ2-3
CASSDGTSGILESDTQYF
TGTGCCAGCAGCGATGGGACTAGCGGGATTTTGGAATCAGATACGCAGTATTTT
>many|TRBV7-9|-|TRBJ2-2
CASSSSSARPYTGELFF
TGTGCCAGCAGCTCATCTAGCGCCCGACCCTACACCGGGGAGCTGTTTTTT
>many|TRBV5-5|-|TRBJ1-6
CASSLDPSSYNSPLHF
TGTGCCAGCAGCTTGGACCCAAGCTCCTATAATTCACCCCTCCACTTT
>-|TRBV19|TRBD1|TRBJ2-5
CASRLGTGGYETQYF
TGTGCCAGTAGACTCGGGACAGGGGGCTATGAGACCCAGTACTTC
>many|TRBV29-1|-|TRBJ2-2
CSVWDYGNTGELFF
TGCAGCGTTTGGGATTATGGGAACACCGGGGAGCTGTTTTTT
>many|TRBV7-2|TRBD1|TRBJ2-7
CASSWGTVYEQYF
TGTGCCAGCAGCTGGGGGACAGTCTACGAGCAGTACTTC
>many|TRBV6-5|TRBD2|TRBJ2-7
CASSLRTSGSFEQYF
TGTGCCAGCAGTCTGCGGACTAGCGGGAGCTTCGAGCAGTACTTC
>-|TRBV4-3|-|TRBJ2-1
CASSQVAGYSYNEQFF
TGCGCCAGCAGCCAAGTGGCAGGGTACTCCTACAATGAGCAGTTCTTC